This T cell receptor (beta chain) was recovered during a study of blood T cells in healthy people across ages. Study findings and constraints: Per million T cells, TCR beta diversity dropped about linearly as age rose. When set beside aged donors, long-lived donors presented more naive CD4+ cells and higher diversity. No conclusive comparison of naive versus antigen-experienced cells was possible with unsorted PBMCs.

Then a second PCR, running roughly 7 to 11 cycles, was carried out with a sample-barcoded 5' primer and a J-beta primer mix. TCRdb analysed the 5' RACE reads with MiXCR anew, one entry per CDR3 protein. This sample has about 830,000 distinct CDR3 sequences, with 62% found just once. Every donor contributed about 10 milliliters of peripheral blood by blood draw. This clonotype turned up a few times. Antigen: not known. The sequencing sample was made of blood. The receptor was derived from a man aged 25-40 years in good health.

For the CDR3, the DNA is TGCAGTGCTTTCAACCGGGACATAAAAGAGACCCAGTACTTC. It codes for CSAFNRDIKETQYF. This chain joins TRBV20-1 and TRBJ2-5, with D possibly TRBD1 on 6 matching bases. CDR1 and CDR2 from the germline V gene are DFQATT and SNEGSKA (reference sequence). Between the trimmed V and J ends, which lost 5 bases and 3 bases, there was a span of 16 bases. The CDR3 has 14 amino acids.